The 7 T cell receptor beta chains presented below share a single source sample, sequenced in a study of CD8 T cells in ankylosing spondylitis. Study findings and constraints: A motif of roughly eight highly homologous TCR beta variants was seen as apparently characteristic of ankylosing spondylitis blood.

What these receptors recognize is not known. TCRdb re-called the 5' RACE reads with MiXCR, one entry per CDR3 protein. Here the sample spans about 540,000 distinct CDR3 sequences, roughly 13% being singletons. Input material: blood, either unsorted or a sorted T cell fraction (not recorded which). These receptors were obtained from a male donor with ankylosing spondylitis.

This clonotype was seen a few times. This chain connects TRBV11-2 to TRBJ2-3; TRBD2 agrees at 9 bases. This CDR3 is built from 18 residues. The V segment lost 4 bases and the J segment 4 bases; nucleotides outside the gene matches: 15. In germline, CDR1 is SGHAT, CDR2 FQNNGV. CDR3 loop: CASSYPTGTSKRADTQYF. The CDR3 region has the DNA TGTGCCAGCAGCTACCCTACCGGGACTAGCAAAAGGGCAGATACGCAGTATTTT.

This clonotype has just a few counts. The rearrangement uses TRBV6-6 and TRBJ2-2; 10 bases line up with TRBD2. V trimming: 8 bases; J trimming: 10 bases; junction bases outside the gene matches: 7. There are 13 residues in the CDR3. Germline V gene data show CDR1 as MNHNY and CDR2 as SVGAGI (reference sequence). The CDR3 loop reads CASRVAGGAELFF. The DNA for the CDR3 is TGTGCCAGCCGAGTAGCGGGAGGCGCGGAGCTGTTTTTT.

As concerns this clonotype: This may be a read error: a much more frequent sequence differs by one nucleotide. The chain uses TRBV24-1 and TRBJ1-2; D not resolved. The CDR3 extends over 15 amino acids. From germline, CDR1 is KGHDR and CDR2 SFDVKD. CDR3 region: CSTSDWRGGRDGYTF. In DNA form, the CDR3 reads TGTTCCACCAGTGATTGGCGCGGAGGGAGGGATGGCTACACCTTC.

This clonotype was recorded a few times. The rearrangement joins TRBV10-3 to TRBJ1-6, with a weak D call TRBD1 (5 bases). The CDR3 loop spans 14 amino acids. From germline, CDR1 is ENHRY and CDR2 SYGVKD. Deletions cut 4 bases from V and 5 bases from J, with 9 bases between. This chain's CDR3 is CAISVGQNNSPLHF. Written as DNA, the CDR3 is TGTGCCATCAGTGTGGGGCAAAATAATTCACCCCTCCACTTT.

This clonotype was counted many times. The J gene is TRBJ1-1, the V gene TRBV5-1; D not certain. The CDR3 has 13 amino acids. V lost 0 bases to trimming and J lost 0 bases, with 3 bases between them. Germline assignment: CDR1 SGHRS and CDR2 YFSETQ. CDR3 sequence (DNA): TGCGCCAGCAGCTTGGAGGTGAACACTGAAGCTTTCTTT. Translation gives CASSLEVNTEAFF.

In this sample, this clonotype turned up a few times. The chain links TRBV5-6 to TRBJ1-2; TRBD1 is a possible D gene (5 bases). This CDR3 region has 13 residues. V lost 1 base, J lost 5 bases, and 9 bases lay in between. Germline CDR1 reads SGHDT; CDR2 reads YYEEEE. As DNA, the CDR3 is TGTGCCAGCAGCTTGTGGAAGGGGTATGGCTACACCTTC. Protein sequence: CASSLWKGYGYTF.

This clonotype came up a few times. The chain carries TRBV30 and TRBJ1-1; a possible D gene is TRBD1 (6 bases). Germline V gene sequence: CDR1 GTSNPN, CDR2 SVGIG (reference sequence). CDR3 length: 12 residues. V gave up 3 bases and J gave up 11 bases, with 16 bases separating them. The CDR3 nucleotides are TGTGCCTGGAGCGTAAACAGGGAGAGTGCTTTCTTT. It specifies CAWSVNRESAFF.